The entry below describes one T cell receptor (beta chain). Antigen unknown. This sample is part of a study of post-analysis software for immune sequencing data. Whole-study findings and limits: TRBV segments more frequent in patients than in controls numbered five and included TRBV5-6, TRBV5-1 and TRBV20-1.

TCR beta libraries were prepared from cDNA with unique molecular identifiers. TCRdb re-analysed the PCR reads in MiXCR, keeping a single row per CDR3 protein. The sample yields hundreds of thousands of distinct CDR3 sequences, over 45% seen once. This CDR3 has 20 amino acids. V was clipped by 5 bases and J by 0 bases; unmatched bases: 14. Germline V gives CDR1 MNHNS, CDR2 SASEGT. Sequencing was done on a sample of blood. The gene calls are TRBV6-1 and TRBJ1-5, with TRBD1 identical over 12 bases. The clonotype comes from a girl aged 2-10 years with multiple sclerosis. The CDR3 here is CASSPSTGTGGPVSNQPQHF. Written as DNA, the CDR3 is TGTGCCAGCAGTCCATCGACCGGGACAGGGGGCCCCGTTAGCAATCAGCCCCAGCATTTT.